Sequencing of this T cell receptor beta chain was carried out in a study of response to subunit inactivated influenza vaccine. Study-level findings and limits: The authors suggested that few new T cells are recruited per seasonal influenza vaccination.

This clonotype occurred a few times. Antigen: not known. TCRdb independently ran MiXCR on the RT-PCR reads; one entry per CDR3 protein. The table lists more than 700,000 distinct CDR3 sequences, 21% of them singletons. CDR1 is MDHEN and CDR2 is SYDVKM in the germline V gene. This CDR3 has 15 amino acids. Trimming stripped 3 bases from V and 7 bases from J, with 15 bases between. The rearrangement links TRBV28 to TRBJ2-2; D might be TRBD2 (6 bases). The TCR was taken from a man aged 50-60 years who received an inactivated influenza vaccine. The sample in question was PBMCs from blood, obtained 5 days after vaccination. The CDR3 DNA follows: TGTGCCAGCAGTTTCAGTGGGAGGAGTGTCGGGGAGCTGTTTTTT. Its translation is CASSFSGRSVGELFF.